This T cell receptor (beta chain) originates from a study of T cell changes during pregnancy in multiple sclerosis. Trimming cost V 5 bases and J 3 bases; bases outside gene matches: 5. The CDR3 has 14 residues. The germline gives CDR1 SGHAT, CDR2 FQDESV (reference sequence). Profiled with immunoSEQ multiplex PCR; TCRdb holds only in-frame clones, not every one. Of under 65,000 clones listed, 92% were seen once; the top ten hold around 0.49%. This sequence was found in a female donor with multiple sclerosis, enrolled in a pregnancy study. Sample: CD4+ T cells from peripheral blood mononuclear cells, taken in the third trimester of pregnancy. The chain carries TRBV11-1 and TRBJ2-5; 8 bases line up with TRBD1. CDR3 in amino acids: CASSRRTGKETQYF. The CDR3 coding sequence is TGTGCCAGCAGCCGACGGACAGGGAAAGAGACCCAGTACTTC.